This T cell receptor beta chain was sequenced in a study of blood T cell repertoires in COVID-19. Background on the study: Sites across the United States, Italy and Spain contributed samples from acute and convalescent COVID-19. PBMCs, B-cell-depleted T cells, or T cells were the source of the cDNA or gDNA that made up the material.

This clone has just a few counts. Per the original methods: From reference gene primer amplification, estimates of nucleated cell counts were derived. Assay used: immunoSEQ multiplex PCR; TCRdb lists only in-frame clones, some missing. V and J calls and clone size are copied from that table; D and trimming were computed from the DNA. The sample shows around 56,000 clones, approximately 79% of them seen only once. This CDR3 has 15 amino acids. Germline V gives CDR1 MGHRA, CDR2 YSYEKL. V was clipped by 4 bases and J by 0 bases, with 10 bases between them. The sample taken for sequencing was peripheral blood. The chain has TRBV4-1 and TRBJ1-5, with D possibly being TRBD1 (6 bases). This TCR was sampled from a man aged 55 to 69 with acute or convalescent COVID-19. The CDR3 loop reads CASSRIQGSNQPQHF. The CDR3 DNA sequence: TGCGCCAGCAGCCGGATACAGGGTAGCAATCAGCCCCAGCATTTT.